This TCR beta chain was identified during a study of blood T cell repertoires in COVID-19. The wider study: The United States, Italy and Spain provided the acute and convalescent COVID-19 samples.

The authors' processing: The authors estimated nucleated cell counts from reference gene primer amplification. Profiling relied on immunoSEQ multiplex PCR, and the TCRdb table lists in-frame clones only, not all of them. V, J and clone size were drawn from that table, and D and trimming were deduced from the DNA. Of more than 85,000 clones listed, roughly 79% were seen once; the top ten hold roughly 9.4%. The sequenced sample was peripheral blood. The clonotype originates from a woman aged 70-85 years with acute or convalescent COVID-19.

CDR3 nucleotide sequence: TGTGCCAGCAACTTGAGGAGTAGAAATTCACCCCTCCACTTT. This sequence encodes CASNLRSRNSPLHF. The V and J genes are TRBV28 and TRBJ1-6; no firm D call. Deletions cut 7 bases from V and 7 bases from J, with 14 bases between. The CDR3 sequence is 14 residues long. Germline values: CDR1 MDHEN, CDR2 SYDVKM.